Many counts were recorded for the clone carrying this TCR beta chain. Its antigen is not known. Germline V CDR1 and CDR2: SGHVS, FQNEAQ. Trimming took off 2 bases at V and 1 base at J, with 8 bases between the two ends. The CDR3 sequence is 14 residues long. TCR beta CDR3 region amplification was performed from RNA transcripts. Carried out on the TCR CDR3, a first-round RT-PCR used the HTBI primer set. TCRdb reprocessed the multiplex PCR reads with MiXCR, giving one entry per CDR3 protein. The repertoire has approximately 400,000 distinct CDR3 sequences, around a sixth of them found once; the top ten carry roughly a quarter. These patients, aged 18 to 65, had recently diagnosed hyperthyroidism lasting under 2 months. Not enrolled were patients with uncontrolled infection, other autoimmune disease, pregnancy or lactation. This sample was included in a study of T cells in Graves' hyperthyroidism and ophthalmopathy.

General study points: Ophthalmopathy was distinguished from stable hyperthyroidism by 13 V-J signatures.

This clonotype originated in a woman younger than 30 with Graves' hyperthyroidism that later progressed to Graves' ophthalmopathy. Sequences were obtained from blood. The J gene is TRBJ2-5, the V gene TRBV7-8, with no clear D. The CDR3 nucleotides read TGTGCCAGCAGCTTATCTACTCGCCAAGAGACCCAGTACTTC. Amino acid sequence: CASSLSTRQETQYF.